The 20 T cell receptor beta chains listed next were all sequenced from one sample in a study of glioma-infiltrating T cells. Amplification of TCR alpha and beta CDR3 regions from RNA used iRepertoire nested multiplex PCR. One entry per CDR3 protein results from TCRdb running MiXCR on the multiplex PCR reads. The sample has some 150,000 distinct CDR3 sequences, approximately 39% seen once; the top ten hold about a fifth. Material: glioma tissue, nonneoplastic brain tissue, or PBMCs (not recorded which). Receptor source: a human donor with low-grade glioma or glioblastoma, undergoing nonglioma brain surgery, or in good health (not recorded which).

This clonotype was counted at least ten times. The chain uses TRBV20-1 and TRBJ2-5; a possible D gene is TRBD1 (6 bases). Per the germline V gene, CDR1 is DFQATT and CDR2 is SNEGSKA (reference sequence). The CDR3 contains 13 residues. The V gene lost 6 bases and the J gene lost 2 bases, with 13 bases spanning the gap. The CDR3 loop is CSAPGTSQETQYF. CDR3 DNA sequence: TGCAGTGCGCCTGGGACATCTCAAGAGACCCAGTACTTC.

This clonotype occurred a few times. The chain employs TRBV12-3 or TRBV12-4 and TRBJ1-2, with a tentative D call TRBD1 (5 bases). The CDR3 consists of 14 residues. V lost 1 base and J 4 bases, leaving 10 bases between the germline ends. The CDR3: CASSLGQGTYGYTF. The CDR3 bases are TGTGCCAGCAGTTTAGGTCAGGGTACCTATGGCTACACCTTC.

A few counts support this clonotype. The V call is TRBV11-1, the J call TRBJ2-3; D is tentatively TRBD1 or TRBD2 (5 bases each). V dropped 2 bases and J dropped 5 bases, with 11 bases sitting between them. Germline lookup yields CDR1 SGHAT and CDR2 FQDESV (reference sequence). The CDR3 is made up of 14 amino acids. In nucleotides, the CDR3 is TGTGCCAGCAGCTTATTTGGGGGTGAAGATACGCAGTATTTT. The encoded protein is CASSLFGGEDTQYF.

The chain recombines TRBV15 with TRBJ2-5; D remains unclear. Germline CDR1 is LNHNV and CDR2 is YYDKDF (reference sequence). CDR3 length: 13 residues. Trimming took 4 bases from V and 1 from J, leaving 7 bases between them. The chain's CDR3 is CATSIPPQETQYF. Here the CDR3 DNA reads TGTGCCACCAGCATCCCGCCCCAAGAGACCCAGTACTTC.

V is TRBV19 and J is TRBJ1-1; D perhaps matches TRBD1 (5 bases). The CDR3 is 17 residues long. Trimming left V 3 bases short and J 4 bases short, with 21 bases between. CDR1 LNHDA and CDR2 SQIVND come from the germline V gene (reference sequence). The CDR3 reads CASSIISLQGRLTEAFF. In nucleotides, the CDR3 is TGTGCCAGTAGTATTATATCTCTCCAGGGCCGACTCACTGAAGCTTTCTTT.

This clonotype has more than one count but fewer than ten. V is TRBV27 and J is TRBJ1-1; TRBD1 might be the D (5 bases). Trimming took 6 bases from V and 3 from J, leaving 11 bases between them. The germline V gene has CDR1 MNHEY and CDR2 SMNVEV (reference sequence). The CDR3 runs to 13 residues. In DNA, the CDR3 is TGTGCCAGCAGCGCAGGGAGGGACACTGAAGCTTTCTTT. It yields the protein CASSAGRDTEAFF.

The CDR3 region is CASSQDGSPLHF. CDR3 nucleotide sequence: TGTGCCAGCAGCCAAGACGGGTCACCCCTCCACTTT. This chain connects TRBV3-1 to TRBJ1-6, with D uncertain. The CDR3 is 12 amino acids. V was pared by 0 bases and J by 10 bases, with 4 bases between. CDR1 and CDR2 (germline): LGHDT, YNNKEL (reference sequence).

This clonotype was counted a single time. CDR3 nucleotides: TGCGCCAGCAGCCAATTATCCGGGACAGGGGCCTATGGCTACACCTTC. Protein product: CASSQLSGTGAYGYTF. The chain recombines TRBV4-1 with TRBJ1-2; the match to TRBD1 covers 10 bases. Germline V CDR1 and CDR2: MGHRA, YSYEKL. This CDR3 region has 16 residues. Unmatched junction bases numbered 7, after V lost 2 bases and J lost 4 bases.

This clonotype was counted a few times. The V gene is TRBV2, the J gene TRBJ2-3; 10 bases are shared with TRBD2. This CDR3 is built from 15 residues. CDR1 and CDR2 (germline): SNHLY, FYNNEI. With V trimmed by 6 bases and J by 0 bases, 3 bases remained unmatched. Here the CDR3 reads CASRGTSVSTDTQYF. The CDR3, as DNA: TGTGCCAGCAGGGGGACTAGCGTTAGCACAGATACGCAGTATTTT. Supplemented by reference TRBV2 and TRBJ2-3, the full variable domain reads EPEVTQTPSHQVTQMGQEVILRCVPISNHLYFYWYRQILGQKVEFLVSFYNNEISEKSEIFDDQFSVERPDGSNFTLKIRSTKLEDSAMYFCASRGTSVSTDTQYFGPGTRLTVL.

This clonotype was seen repeatedly, ten times or more. The chain has TRBV4-2 and TRBJ2-3, with D uncertain. The CDR3 has 14 amino acids. Germline V gene data show CDR1 as LGHNA and CDR2 as YNFKEQ. The V end was cut by 0 bases, the J end by 2 bases, with 6 bases between. CDR3 residues: CASSQERHTDTQYF. The CDR3 nucleotides are TGTGCCAGCAGCCAAGAAAGACACACAGATACGCAGTATTTT.

This chain connects TRBV6-1 to TRBJ2-7; 10 nucleotides agree with TRBD1. CDR3 length equals 18 residues. V lost 5 bases, J lost 4 bases, and 17 bases stayed unmatched. CDR1 MNHNS and CDR2 SASEGT come from the germline V gene. The CDR3: CASSSSTFTGTGVYEQYF. The CDR3 bases are TGTGCCAGCAGTTCGAGCACCTTCACCGGGACAGGGGTTTACGAGCAGTACTTC.

The V call is TRBV29-1, the J call TRBJ1-2; tentative D call: TRBD1 (5 bases). This CDR3 is 13 amino acids long. Germline V gene data show CDR1 as SQVTM and CDR2 as ANQGSEA. Trimming pared 1 base from V and 3 bases from J, leaving 9 bases between. The CDR3 region is CSVEVGGYYGYTF. The CDR3 DNA is TGCAGCGTTGAAGTTGGGGGGTACTATGGCTACACCTTC.

Notes on this clonotype: A much larger clone lies a single base off, so this may be a read error. The V and J genes are TRBV6-1 and TRBJ2-7, with TRBD2 identical over 10 bases. V shed 2 bases, J shed 2 bases, and the junction held 3 bases outside the gene matches. This CDR3 comprises 15 residues. The germline gives CDR1 MNHNS, CDR2 SASEGT. The CDR3 coding sequence is TGTGCCAGCAGTGAAAGGACTAGCGGCCCCTACGAGCAGTACTTC. Translation: CASSERTSGPYEQYF.

This clonotype appeared a few times. The rearrangement links TRBV7-2 to TRBJ1-2; possibly TRBD1 for D (5 bases). V was shortened by 2 bases and J by 5 bases, with 15 bases between the two germline ends. This CDR3 spans 15 amino acids. Germline assignment: CDR1 SGHTA and CDR2 FQGNSA. CDR3 sequence (DNA): TGTGCCAGCAGCTTATCAGCTGGGGGGGGGTATGGCTACACCTTC. This codes for CASSLSAGGGYGYTF.

In this sample, this clonotype turned up a few times. The V and J genes are TRBV19 and TRBJ1-3; no clear D. Trimming removed 7 bases from V and 4 bases from J, with 11 bases in between. The CDR3 is made up of 13 amino acids. Germline values: CDR1 LNHDA, CDR2 SQIVND (reference sequence). CDR3 nucleotide sequence: TGTGCCAGTACACTGGAGTACGGAAACACCATATATTTT. This translates into CASTLEYGNTIYF.

This clonotype was seen a handful of times. The rearrangement joins TRBV11-3 to TRBJ1-5, with D uncertain. Trimming stripped 5 bases from V and 0 bases from J, with 11 bases between. The CDR3 has 15 residues. The germline V gene encodes CDR1 SGHNT and CDR2 YENEEA. CDR3 bases: TGTGCCAGCAGCCCCAGGCCGAGTAGCAATCAGCCCCAGCATTTT. Protein sequence: CASSPRPSSNQPQHF.

The CDR3 region is CASSEAGQSSYNEQFF. The CDR3 DNA reads as TGTGCCAGCAGTGAAGCCGGACAGTCGTCCTACAATGAGCAGTTCTTC. V gene TRBV28 combines with J gene TRBJ2-1; D is perhaps TRBD1 (6 bases). Trimming took 5 bases from V and 1 from J, leaving 15 bases between them. From germline, CDR1 is MDHEN and CDR2 SYDVKM. The CDR3 runs 16 residues.

This clonotype was observed a handful of times. This rearrangement joins TRBV11-2 to TRBJ1-1; the D gene is possibly TRBD1 (5 bases). This CDR3 has 13 amino acids. Trimming pared 1 base from V and 5 bases from J, leaving 8 bases between. Per the germline V gene, CDR1 is SGHAT and CDR2 is FQNNGV. CDR3 sequence reads: CASSLGQGTEAFF. CDR3 nucleotides: TGTGCCAGCAGCTTAGGTCAGGGTACTGAAGCTTTCTTT.

With respect to this clonotype: The junction differs from germline at one of its ends, possibly a read error. This chain uses TRBV6-5 with TRBJ2-5, with 11 bases lining up with TRBD1. Germline assignment: CDR1 MNHEY and CDR2 SVGAGI. The CDR3 is 16 residues long. CDR3 bases: TGTGCCAGCAGCCACGGGGACAGGGGGTACCAAGCGACCCAGTACTTC. Protein sequence: CASSHGDRGYQATQYF.

This clonotype was recorded a few times. V usage is TRBV7-2 and J usage is TRBJ2-3; D unclear. The germline V and J ends were trimmed by 1 base and 5 bases, with 7 bases remaining between them. This CDR3 has 13 amino acids. Germline V gives CDR1 SGHTA, CDR2 FQGNSA. CDR3 amino acids: CASSLDGEDTQYF. The CDR3 nucleotides read TGTGCCAGCAGCTTAGATGGGGAAGATACGCAGTATTTT.